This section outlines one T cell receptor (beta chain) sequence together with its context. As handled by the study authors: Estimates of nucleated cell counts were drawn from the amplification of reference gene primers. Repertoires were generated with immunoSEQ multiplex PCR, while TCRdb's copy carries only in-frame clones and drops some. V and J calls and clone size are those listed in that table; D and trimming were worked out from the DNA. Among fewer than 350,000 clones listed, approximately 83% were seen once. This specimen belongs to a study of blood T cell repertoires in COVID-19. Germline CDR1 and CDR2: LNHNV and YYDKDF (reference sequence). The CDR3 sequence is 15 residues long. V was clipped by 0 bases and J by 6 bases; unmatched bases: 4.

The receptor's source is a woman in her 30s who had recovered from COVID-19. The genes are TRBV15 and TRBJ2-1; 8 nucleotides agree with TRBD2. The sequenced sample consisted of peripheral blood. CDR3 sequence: CATSRDTSGLNEQFF. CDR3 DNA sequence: TGTGCCACCAGCAGAGATACTAGCGGACTCAATGAGCAGTTCTTC.